The text below deals with one TCR beta chain. Which antigen it targets is not known. Base qualities are missing; no much larger clone stands one base away. This sample stems from a study of OX40 agonist ivuxolimab in advanced cancers. Some background on the complete study: The costimulatory receptor OX40 (CD134) was targeted by ivuxolimab, a fully human IgG2 agonistic monoclonal antibody. The purpose of peripheral TCRbeta sequencing was to test whether ivuxolimab changed TCR sequence diversity and led to clonal T-cell expansion. Partial responses occurred in three dose-escalation patients, of whom one had hepatocellular carcinoma and two had cutaneous melanoma. The monotherapy dose-escalation portion (N ≈ 52 patients) of the phase I ivuxolimab trial is reported in the paper. Prior anti-PD-1, anti-PD-L1 or anti-CTLA-4 therapy was permitted, and checkpoint inhibitors had been received by about 37% of dose-escalation patients. The dose-escalation cohort was about 83% male with a mean age of roughly 60 years, ranging from roughly 20 to 80. Of the approximately 54 dose-escalation patients, hepatocellular carcinoma was present in around 20, melanoma in approximately 15, renal cell carcinoma in 9 and head and neck cancer in 9. Intravenous ivuxolimab was administered to patients every 2 weeks at six dose levels: 0.01, 0.1, 0.3, 1.5, 3 and 10 mg/kg.

The trial excluded patients who had a history of autoimmune disease or who were on systemic immunosuppression. Peripheral blood for TCR sequencing was collected from all dose cohorts at baseline, on cycle 4 day 1, and on cycle 7 day 1. The samples were drawn from a first-in-human, open-label, multicenter phase I dose-escalation trial of ivuxolimab. Adults with locally advanced or metastatic melanoma, renal cell, hepatocellular, or head and neck squamous cell carcinoma were enrolled in the trial. Before TCR sequencing, CD4+ and CD8+ T cells were separately sorted from peripheral blood. The germline V gene gives CDR1 as ENHRY and CDR2 as SYGVKD. V is reduced by 8 bases and J by 5 bases, leaving a spacing of 18 bases between them. From cysteine to phenylalanine, the CDR3 is 14 amino acids long. Only the CDR3 part of the read is kept: 42 bases, read in frame from the first base. The paper as a whole reports these results and caveats: Partial responders in the 0.1-3.0 mg/kg groups had among the lowest normalized peripheral clonal expansion, especially among CD8+ T cells. On average, CD8+ T cells showed more expanded clones than CD4+ T cells after ivuxolimab. Low levels of normalized T-cell clonal expansion were also seen in some nonresponding patients. At doses of 0.1 to 3.0 mg/kg, clonal expansion of both CD4+ and CD8+ blood T cells was observed from baseline to week 6. Antigen specificity was not determined for the clonally expanded peripheral T cells.

Genomic DNA was isolated from the sorted cells so that the TCRbeta CDR3 region could be sequenced. TCRbeta CDR3 regions were sequenced using the immunoSEQ Assay. Imported from immuneACCESS, the table was reduced by TCRdb to in-frame sequences with V and J called. These copies leave out some clones; in studies compared against another copy, an unresolved V gene accounts for under half, and the cause of the remainder is not known. Recorded for this sample are 60,000 to 90,000 clones; about 86% of them occurred a single time. The top ten clonotypes cover more than 0.65% of the sample. The material sequenced was CD4+ or CD8+ T cells sorted from blood, taken in a trial of the OX40 agonist ivuxolimab. This sequence originates from an adult with an advanced solid tumor such as melanoma, head and neck, liver or kidney cancer. Rearrangement joined TRBV10-3 to TRBJ2-5, with TRBD2 perhaps the D gene, on 6 matching bases. At the DNA level, the sequence is TGTGCCATCGGAGCTAGCGAACGGGCGGAGACCCAGTACTTC. It translates as CAIGASERAETQYF.